The 2 T cell receptor beta chains below come from one sample, sequenced in a study of metastatic and nonmetastatic thyroid tumors. TCRdb re-analyzed the PCR reads using MiXCR. The data contain approximately 7,800 clones, approximately 25% of them singletons. Not a single patient had been given any form of treatment at any point before undergoing thyroid surgery. The specimen was adjacent normal tissue. These receptors came from a female donor with papillary thyroid cancer or a benign thyroid nodule (not recorded which). Some clones in this sample may be carry-over from other donors' samples.

This clone is categorized as medium-sized. This chain joins TRBV6-1 and TRBJ2-7; 7 nucleotides match TRBD1. Germline V CDR1 and CDR2: MNHNS, SASEGT. The CDR3 totals 14 residues. Trimming took 6 bases from V and 2 from J; bases not matched to a gene: 7. CDR3 DNA sequence: TGTGCCAGCAGGACAGACAGGGTACCCTACGAGCAGTACTTC. As protein: CASRTDRVPYEQYF.

The chain joins TRBV6-1 to TRBJ1-1; TRBD1 aligns across 10 bases. The germline V gene has CDR1 MNHNS and CDR2 SASEGT. The junction had 8 bases not matched to a gene; V was cut back by 8 bases and J by 5 bases. This CDR3 has 14 amino acids. CDR3 sequence: CASLPTGQGTEAFF. CDR3 coding DNA: TGTGCCAGCTTACCTACGGGACAGGGGACTGAAGCTTTCTTT.